The 7 T cell receptor beta chains below all came from one sample that was sequenced in a study of blood T cells in healthy people across ages. Then a second PCR, running roughly 6 to 12 cycles, was carried out with a sample-barcoded 5' primer and a J-beta primer mix. From the 5' RACE reads, TCRdb called clonotypes with MiXCR, one entry per CDR3 protein. The table shows fewer than 2 million distinct CDR3 sequences, with about 39% occurring only once. The specimen sequenced was blood. All receptors come from a human donor in good health.

A few counts support this clonotype. The gene calls are TRBV2 and TRBJ2-4; D possibly matches TRBD1 or TRBD2 (6 bases each). The J call may be faulty, since TRBJ2-7 better matches the DNA end. Per the germline V gene, CDR1 is SNHLY and CDR2 is FYNNEI. The CDR3 has 11 residues. In DNA, the CDR3 is TGTGCCAGCAAGGGGGGTAACGAGCAGTACTTC. Translation gives CASKGGNEQYF.

The V and J genes are TRBV12-3 or TRBV12-4 and TRBJ1-5; 7 bases align to TRBD1. There are 15 residues in the CDR3. Germline trimming cut 6 bases from V and 3 bases from J; bases unmatched to any gene: 8. The CDR3 DNA is TGTGCCAGCAGGGCCGGGACAGTGATCAATCAGCCCCAGCATTTT. This encodes CASRAGTVINQPQHF.

Remarks on this clonotype: At one boundary the junction diverges from the germline segment, which might be a read error. The V and J genes are TRBV27 and TRBJ1-5; D is uncertain. Germline assignment: CDR1 MNHEY and CDR2 SMNVEV (reference sequence). The CDR3 loop spans 15 amino acids. The DNA for the CDR3 is TGTGCCGGCAGTTTATCATACGGTATCAATCAGCCCCAGCATTTT. Translating gives CAGSLSYGINQPQHF.

Note on this clonotype: A junction boundary mismatches the germline segment, possibly from a read error. The genes are TRBV6-5 and TRBJ2-5; 10 nucleotides line up with TRBD2. The CDR3 is 14 residues long. The germline V gene encodes CDR1 MNHEY and CDR2 SVGAGI. In DNA form, the CDR3 reads TGTGTCAGCAGCCTACTAGCGGGGCAAGAGACCCAGTACTTC. Protein sequence: CVSSLLAGQETQYF.

This clonotype was seen only a few times. The genes are TRBV7-6 and TRBJ1-3; TRBD1 aligns across 8 bases. The CDR3 consists of 15 residues. The germline V gene encodes CDR1 SGHVS and CDR2 FNYEAQ. Losses at the gene ends were 1 base for V and 4 bases for J; bases not matched to a gene: 3. The CDR3 loop is CASSLGTGYGNTIYF. CDR3 sequence (DNA): TGTGCCAGCAGCTTAGGGACAGGGTACGGAAACACCATATATTTT.

In this sample, this clonotype turned up many times. The chain has TRBV7-2 and TRBJ2-7; D is unresolved. There are 14 residues in the CDR3. V was pared by 1 base and J by 2 bases, with 9 bases between. CDR1 is SGHTA and CDR2 is FQGNSA in the germline V gene. CDR3 sequence: CASSLVLGTYEQYF. CDR3 DNA: TGTGCCAGCAGCTTAGTTCTGGGGACCTACGAGCAGTACTTC.

Of note for this clonotype: The conserved phenylalanine or tryptophan normally closing the CDR3 is absent here, so this likely arose from a read error. V is TRBV20-1 and J is TRBJ1-1; 7 nucleotides match TRBD1. This CDR3 is built from 14 residues. Germline values: CDR1 DFQATT, CDR2 SNEGSKA (reference sequence). V lost 2 bases to trimming and J lost 1 base; unmatched junction nucleotides: 4. This chain's CDR3 is CSARHDRANTEAFL. The CDR3 DNA reads TGCAGTGCTAGACATGACAGGGCGAACACTGAAGCTTTCCTT.